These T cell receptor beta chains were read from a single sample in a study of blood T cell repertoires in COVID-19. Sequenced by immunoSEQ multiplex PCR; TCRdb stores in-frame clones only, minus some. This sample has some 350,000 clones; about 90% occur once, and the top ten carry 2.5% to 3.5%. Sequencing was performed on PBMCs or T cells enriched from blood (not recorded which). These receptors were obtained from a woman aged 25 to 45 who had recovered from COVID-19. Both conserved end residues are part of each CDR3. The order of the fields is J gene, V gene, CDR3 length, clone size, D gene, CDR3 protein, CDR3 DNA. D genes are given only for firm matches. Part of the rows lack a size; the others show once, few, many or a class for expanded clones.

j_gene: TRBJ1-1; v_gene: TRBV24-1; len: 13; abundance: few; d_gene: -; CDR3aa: CATSDLGQTKAFF; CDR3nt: TGTGCCACCAGTGATTTAGGACAAACTAAAGCTTTCTTT
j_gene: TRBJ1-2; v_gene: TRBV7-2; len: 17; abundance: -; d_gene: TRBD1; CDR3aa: CASSFFAQDRGFGGYTF; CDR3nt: TGTGCCAGCAGCTTCTTTGCTCAGGACAGGGGTTTTGGTGGCTACACCTTC
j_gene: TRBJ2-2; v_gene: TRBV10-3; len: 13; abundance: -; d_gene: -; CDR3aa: CAISNRETGELFF; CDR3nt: TGTGCCATCAGCAACAGGGAAACCGGGGAGCTGTTTTTT
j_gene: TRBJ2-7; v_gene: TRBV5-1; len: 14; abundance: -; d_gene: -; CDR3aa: CASSPDKDSYEQYF; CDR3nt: TGCGCCAGCAGCCCGGACAAGGACTCCTACGAGCAGTACTTC
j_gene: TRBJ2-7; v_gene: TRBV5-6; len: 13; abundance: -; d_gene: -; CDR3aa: CASSSTGNYEQYF; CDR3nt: TGTGCCAGCAGCTCAACAGGGAACTACGAGCAGTACTTC
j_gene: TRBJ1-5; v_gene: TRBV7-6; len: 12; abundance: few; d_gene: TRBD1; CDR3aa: CAIGTGDQPQHF; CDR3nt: TGTGCCATAGGGACAGGGGATCAGCCCCAGCATTTT
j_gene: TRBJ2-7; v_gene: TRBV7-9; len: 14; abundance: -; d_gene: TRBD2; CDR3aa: CASSFSGRDYEQYF; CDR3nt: TGTGCCAGCAGCTTTAGCGGGAGGGACTACGAGCAGTACTTC
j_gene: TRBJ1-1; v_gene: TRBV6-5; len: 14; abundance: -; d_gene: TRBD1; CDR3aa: CASTPGQGNTEAFF; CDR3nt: TGTGCCAGCACCCCGGGACAGGGGAACACTGAAGCTTTCTTT
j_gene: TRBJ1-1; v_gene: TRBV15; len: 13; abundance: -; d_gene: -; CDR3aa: CATSRSGTSEAFF; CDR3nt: TGTGCCACCAGCCGTTCAGGGACATCTGAAGCTTTCTTT
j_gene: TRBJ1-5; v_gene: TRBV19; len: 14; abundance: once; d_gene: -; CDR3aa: CASIKAGSNQPQHF; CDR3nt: TGTGCCAGTATTAAGGCAGGGAGCAATCAGCCCCAGCATTTT
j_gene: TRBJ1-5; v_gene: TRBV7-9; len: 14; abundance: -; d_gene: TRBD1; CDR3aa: CASSQTGGNQPQHF; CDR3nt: TGTGCCAGCAGCCAGACAGGGGGCAATCAGCCCCAGCATTTT
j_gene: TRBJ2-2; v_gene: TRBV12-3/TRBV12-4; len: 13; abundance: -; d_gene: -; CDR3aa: CASSPRLDGELFF; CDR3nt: TGTGCCAGCAGTCCTCGACTAGACGGGGAGCTGTTTTTT
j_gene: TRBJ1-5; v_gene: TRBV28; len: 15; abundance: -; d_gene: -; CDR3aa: CASSFGGENNQPQHF; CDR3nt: TGTGCCAGCAGTTTTGGAGGGGAAAACAATCAGCCCCAGCATTTT
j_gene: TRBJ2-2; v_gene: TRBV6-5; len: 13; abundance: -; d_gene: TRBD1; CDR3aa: CAIDRGGAGELFF; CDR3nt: TGTGCCATTGACAGGGGGGGTGCCGGGGAGCTGTTTTTT
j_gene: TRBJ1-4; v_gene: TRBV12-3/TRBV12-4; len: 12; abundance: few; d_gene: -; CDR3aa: CASSSGDTGQFF; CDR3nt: TGTGCCAGCAGTTCAGGGGACACCGGACAGTTTTTT
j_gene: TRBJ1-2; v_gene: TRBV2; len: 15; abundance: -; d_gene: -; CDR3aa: CASSRGAVANYGYTF; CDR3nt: TGTGCCAGCAGCCGCGGGGCAGTCGCTAACTATGGCTACACCTTC
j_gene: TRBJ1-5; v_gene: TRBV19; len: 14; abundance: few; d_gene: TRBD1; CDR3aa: CATNTGGSIQPQHF; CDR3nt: TGTGCCACTAACACAGGGGGAAGTATTCAGCCCCAGCATTTT
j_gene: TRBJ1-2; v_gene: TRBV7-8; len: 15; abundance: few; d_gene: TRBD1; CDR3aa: CASSLQGQSNVGYTF; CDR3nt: TGTGCCAGCAGCTTACAGGGACAGAGTAATGTTGGCTACACCTTC
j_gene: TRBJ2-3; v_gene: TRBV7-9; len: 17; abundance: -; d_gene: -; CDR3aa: CASSLSETGEGTDTQYF; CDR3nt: TGTGCCAGCAGCTTGAGTGAAACGGGAGAAGGTACAGATACGCAGTATTTT
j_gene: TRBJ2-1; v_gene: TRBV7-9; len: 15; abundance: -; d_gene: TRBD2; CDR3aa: CASSLGLAGNNEQFF; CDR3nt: TGTGCCAGCAGCTTAGGACTAGCGGGTAACAATGAGCAGTTCTTC
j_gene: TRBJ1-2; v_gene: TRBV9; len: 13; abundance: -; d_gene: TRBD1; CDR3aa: CASSEGQGYGYTF; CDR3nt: TGTGCCAGCAGCGAGGGACAGGGGTATGGCTACACCTTC
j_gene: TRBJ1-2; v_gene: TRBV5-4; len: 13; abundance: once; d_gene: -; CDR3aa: CASSIPTSYGYTF; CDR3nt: TGTGCCAGCAGCATTCCCACAAGCTATGGCTACACCTTC
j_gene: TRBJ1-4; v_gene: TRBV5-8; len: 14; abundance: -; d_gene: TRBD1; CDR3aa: CASSPGDRVEKLFF; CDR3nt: TGTGCCAGCAGCCCGGGGGACAGGGTTGAAAAACTGTTTTTT
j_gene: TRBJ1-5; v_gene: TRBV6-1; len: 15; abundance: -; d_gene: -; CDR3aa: CASREAGSSNQPQHF; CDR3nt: TGTGCCAGCAGAGAAGCAGGGAGTAGCAATCAGCCCCAGCATTTT